Presented here are 25 T cell receptor beta chains from one specimen sequenced in a study of regulatory T cells in long-lasting Graves disease. This sample's time point: persistent/refractory GD, antithyroid drugs over 5 years with positive TRAb. Scientists built the TCR library using RNA that was extracted from PBMCs. Sequencing libraries for TCR beta were prepared with iRepertoire HTBI primers and Arm-PCR of CDR3 regions. TCRdb recomputed calls from the multiplex PCR reads with MiXCR, one row per CDR3 protein. The profile shows 400,000 or so distinct CDR3 sequences, about a quarter of them singletons. Source: peripheral blood mononuclear cells (PBMCs), taken when the disease was refractory, from a patient treated with antithyroid drugs. Receptors were obtained from a female donor with Graves disease.

This clonotype was detected many times. This chain links TRBV6-1 with TRBJ1-1; D unclear. The germline gives CDR1 MNHNS, CDR2 SASEGT. This CDR3 is built from 15 residues. Trimming took 6 bases from V and 1 from J, leaving 15 bases between them. Here the CDR3 DNA reads TGTGCCAGCAGCAACAGAGTGGCGTGGAACACTGAAGCTTTCTTT. Amino acids: CASSNRVAWNTEAFF.

The CDR3 DNA follows: TGTGCCATCAGTGGACAGGGAGTCGAGCAGTACTTC. Amino acids: CAISGQGVEQYF. The chain recombines TRBV10-3 with TRBJ2-7; 7 nucleotides match TRBD1. The CDR3 consists of 12 residues. Per germline, CDR1 ENHRY and CDR2 SYGVKD. V lost 4 bases and J lost 6; bases outside the gene matches: 3.

The DNA for the CDR3 is TGTGCCAGCAGCTTAGGGGGGTTCGGGTTCTATGGCTACACCTTC. The encoded protein is CASSLGGFGFYGYTF. This chain uses TRBV7-9 with TRBJ1-2; the D gene is possibly TRBD1 (5 bases). Trimming removed 1 base at V and 4 bases at J, with 13 bases between. Germline V gives CDR1 SEHNR, CDR2 FQNEAQ (reference sequence). The CDR3 is 15 amino acids.

There are a few counts of this clonotype. The J gene is TRBJ2-7, the V gene TRBV6-1; maybe TRBD2 (5 bases). Germline values: CDR1 MNHNS, CDR2 SASEGT. The length of the CDR3 is 15 residues. Trimming left V 2 bases short and J 0 bases short, with 11 bases between. The CDR3 DNA follows: TGTGCCAGCAGTGAACGGCCAGCGGACTCCTACGAGCAGTACTTC. Translating gives CASSERPADSYEQYF.

V usage is TRBV7-2 and J usage is TRBJ2-3; 7 nucleotides agree with TRBD2. CDR1 and CDR2 (germline): SGHTA, FQGNSA. Trimming took 6 bases from V and 6 from J; bases not matched to a gene: 12. There are 15 residues in the CDR3. CDR3 region: CASSPGGSRSDTQYF. CDR3 DNA: TGTGCCAGCAGTCCCGGCGGGAGTCGGTCGGATACGCAGTATTTT.

This clonotype was detected only a few times. The V gene is TRBV25-1, the J gene TRBJ2-2, with 9 bases matching TRBD2. Germline lookup yields CDR1 MGHDK and CDR2 SYGVNS. Trimming cost V 8 bases and J 0 bases; bases outside gene matches: 4. The CDR3 length is 15 residues. The CDR3 DNA sequence: TGTGCCAGCGGATCTAGCGGGGCGAACACCGGGGAGCTGTTTTTT. It encodes CASGSSGANTGELFF.

Many counts were recorded for this clonotype. The rearrangement uses TRBV20-1 and TRBJ1-6; no clear D gene. The germline V and J ends were trimmed by 5 bases and 10 bases, with 21 bases remaining between them. CDR1 and CDR2 from the germline V gene are DFQATT and SNEGSKA (reference sequence). This CDR3 is built from 15 residues. Here the CDR3 DNA reads TGCAGTGCTTACGCTGGACTGCGGAGCAACTCACCCCTCCACTTT. Its protein is CSAYAGLRSNSPLHF.

This clonotype was seen repeatedly, ten times or more. This chain connects TRBV7-9 to TRBJ1-2; no clear D gene. Germline-derived CDR1 and CDR2 are SEHNR and FQNEAQ (reference sequence). Between the trimmed V and J ends, which lost 7 bases and 3 bases, there was a span of 15 bases. This CDR3 spans 14 amino acids. The CDR3 region is CASKTAGEDYGYTF. CDR3 nucleotides: TGTGCCAGCAAAACGGCGGGAGAAGACTATGGCTACACCTTC.

This clonotype has at least ten counts. This chain uses TRBV2 with TRBJ2-7; possibly TRBD1 for D (8 bases). The CDR3 spans 18 residues. CDR1 is SNHLY, CDR2 FYNNEI, per germline. Trimming removed 9 bases at V and 0 bases at J, with 27 bases between. The CDR3 reads CARRDRQGTNPGSYEQYF. CDR3 nucleotides: TGTGCCAGAAGAGACAGACAGGGGACTAATCCCGGCTCCTACGAGCAGTACTTC.

The chain joins TRBV9 to TRBJ2-7, with D unresolved. CDR1 is SGDLS, CDR2 YYNGEE, per germline. Trimming took 0 bases from V and 1 from J, leaving 5 bases between them. The CDR3 totals 13 residues. The CDR3 sequence: CASSVAESYEQYF. CDR3 DNA: TGTGCCAGCAGCGTAGCAGAGTCCTACGAGCAGTACTTC.

Concerning this clonotype: A much larger clone differs from this one at a single base, so this may be a read error. The conserved final phenylalanine or tryptophan is absent from the CDR3, which likely points to a read error. Here the CDR3 reads CASVLSGSSYEQYL. The DNA for the CDR3 is TGTGCCAGCGTACTTAGCGGGAGCTCCTACGAGCAGTACCTC. The V and J genes are TRBV28 and TRBJ2-7, with TRBD2 matching over 9 bases. Germline assignment: CDR1 MDHEN and CDR2 SYDVKM. This CDR3 is built from 14 residues. Germline trimming cut 8 bases from V and 0 bases from J; bases unmatched to any gene: 5.

This clonotype occurred a few times. The V gene is TRBV7-8, the J gene TRBJ1-5, with unresolved D. V lost 5 bases to trimming and J lost 5 bases, with 19 bases between them. The CDR3 has 16 residues. The germline CDR1 and CDR2 sequences are SGHVS and FQNEAQ. CDR3 protein: CASSPISFVGYQPQHF. The CDR3 DNA sequence: TGTGCCAGCAGCCCGATTTCTTTTGTGGGGTATCAGCCCCAGCATTTT. Using reference TRBV7-8 and TRBJ1-5 for the parts outside the CDR3, the full variable domain is GAGVSQSPRYKVAKRGQDVALRCDPISGHVSLFWYQQALGQGPEFLTYFQNEAQLDKSGLPSDRFFAERPEGSVSTLKIQRTQQEDSAVYLCASSPISFVGYQPQHFGDGTRLSIL.

This rearrangement joins TRBV5-6 to TRBJ2-7; 7 bases line up with TRBD2. CDR1 SGHDT and CDR2 YYEEEE come from the germline V gene. The CDR3 is made up of 15 amino acids. V lost 0 bases, J lost 2 bases, and 5 bases stayed unmatched. The CDR3 nucleotides read TGTGCCAGCAGCTTGGCGGGGGACTATACCTACGAGCAGTACTTC. This codes for CASSLAGDYTYEQYF.

This chain joins TRBV7-3 and TRBJ2-2; TRBD2 matches at 10 bases. The CDR3 sequence is 19 residues long. Germline V CDR1 and CDR2: SGHTA, FQGTGA. V shed 0 bases, J shed 0 bases, and the junction held 7 bases outside the gene matches. The CDR3 region is CASSLTGLAGVANTGELFF. The CDR3 bases are TGTGCCAGCAGCTTAACGGGGCTAGCGGGGGTCGCGAACACCGGGGAGCTGTTTTTT.

V is TRBV5-1 and J is TRBJ2-1; 12 bases line up with TRBD2. Germline CDR1 is SGHRS and CDR2 is YFSETQ. The CDR3 extends over 17 amino acids. The J segment lost 5 bases and the V segment lost 1 base, leaving 7 bases of the junction unmatched. This CDR3 is CASSLLPLAGGNNEQFF. CDR3 nucleotide sequence: TGCGCCAGCAGCTTGCTGCCTCTAGCGGGAGGGAACAATGAGCAGTTCTTC.

This clonotype was seen a handful of times. The chain couples TRBV6-5 to TRBJ1-3, with TRBD1 matching 7 bases. The V gene's germline CDR1 is MNHEY and CDR2 SVGAGI. V lost 2 bases to trimming and J lost 2 bases; unmatched junction nucleotides: 3. The CDR3 contains 15 residues. DNA of the CDR3: TGTGCCAGCAGTTACCATGACAGGGCTGGAAACACCATATATTTT. Protein: CASSYHDRAGNTIYF.

The chain employs TRBV6-5 and TRBJ1-5; D is undetermined. CDR1 is MNHEY and CDR2 is SVGAGI in the germline V gene. The CDR3 runs to 20 residues. V was clipped by 2 bases and J by 0 bases, with 23 bases between them. CDR3 nucleotide sequence: TGTGCCAGCAGTTACGACGATTCACACCACAGACAATCTAGCAATCAGCCCCAGCATTTT. This codes for CASSYDDSHHRQSSNQPQHF.

The J gene is TRBJ1-1, the V gene TRBV20-1; D call uncertain. Germline CDR1 DFQATT, CDR2 SNEGSKA (reference sequence). The CDR3 runs 15 residues. Trimming cost V 5 bases and J 0 bases, with 16 bases left between them. In DNA form, the CDR3 reads TGCAGTGCTGCTGACGCAGGAAGTGTGAACACTGAAGCTTTCTTT. The encoded protein is CSAADAGSVNTEAFF.

V and J are TRBV27 and TRBJ1-2, with D unresolved. Trimming cost V 5 bases and J 0 bases, with 10 bases left between them. This CDR3 is built from 14 residues. Germline values: CDR1 MNHEY, CDR2 SMNVEV (reference sequence). The CDR3 protein is CASSARRTNYGYTF. The CDR3 DNA is TGTGCCAGCAGTGCTAGGCGAACTAACTATGGCTACACCTTC.

There are a few counts of this clonotype. V is TRBV6-1 and J is TRBJ1-2; D is unclear. Per the germline V gene, CDR1 is MNHNS and CDR2 is SASEGT. V lost 5 bases, J lost 2 bases, and 9 bases lay in between. There are 13 residues in the CDR3. This CDR3 is CASSPFGNYGYTF. In nucleotides, the CDR3 is TGTGCCAGCAGTCCCTTCGGGAACTATGGCTACACCTTC.

This clonotype has a single count. CDR3 DNA: TGTGCCAGTAGTATAGAACTCCAAGAGACCCAGTACTTC. Translation: CASSIELQETQYF. The chain employs TRBV19 and TRBJ2-5; D not resolved. V lost 0 bases and J 1 base, leaving 3 bases between the germline ends. Germline CDR1 reads LNHDA; CDR2 reads SQIVND (reference sequence). The length of the CDR3 is 13 residues.

This clonotype was counted many times. The gene calls are TRBV12-3 or TRBV12-4 and TRBJ1-2; 9 bases agree with TRBD1. The V and J ends lost 7 bases and 3 bases, in that order; junction bases with no gene match: 15. The length of the CDR3 is 17 residues. The CDR3 spells CASTNWDREDVDYGYTF. In DNA form, the CDR3 reads TGTGCCAGCACCAACTGGGACAGGGAAGATGTGGACTATGGCTACACCTTC.

This clonotype was counted between two and nine times. The chain combines TRBV20-1 with TRBJ2-7, with D possibly being TRBD1 (5 bases). V lost 4 bases and J 2 bases, leaving 18 bases between the germline ends. This CDR3 has 15 amino acids. Germline CDR1 DFQATT, CDR2 SNEGSKA (reference sequence). The CDR3 sequence is CSATGAVTTAYEQYF. For the CDR3, the DNA is TGCAGTGCTACTGGCGCTGTGACGACAGCCTACGAGCAGTACTTC.

This clonotype was counted between two and nine times. One end of the junction is discordant with germline, which a read error may explain. The chain's CDR3 is CASSLTGLWGFNF. In nucleotides, the CDR3 is TGTGCCAGCAGTTTAACTGGACTTTGGGGTTTTAACTTC. The chain carries TRBV12-3 or TRBV12-4 and TRBJ1-2; D gene ambiguous. The length of the CDR3 is 13 residues.

This clonotype showed up many times. The chain carries TRBV28 and TRBJ1-5; tentatively, D is TRBD1 (5 bases). Germline V gene data show CDR1 as MDHEN and CDR2 as SYDVKM. This CDR3 is built from 13 residues. With 3 bases removed from V and 5 bases from J, the gap between germline ends came to 8 bases. The chain's CDR3 is CASSFRGDQPQHF. The CDR3 DNA reads as TGTGCCAGCAGTTTTCGGGGCGATCAGCCCCAGCATTTT.